This T cell receptor (beta chain) originates from a study of PD-L1 blockade in urothelial cancer. The assay was immunoSEQ multiplex PCR, and TCRdb's table has in-frame clones only and misses some. The repertoire holds 25,000 to 35,000 clones, with about nine tenths as singletons. From germline, CDR1 is MNHEY and CDR2 SMNVEV (reference sequence). The V and J ends lost 3 bases and 0 bases, in that order; junction bases with no gene match: 12. CDR3 length: 21 amino acids. The clonotype comes from a man aged 45-60 years with urothelial cancer. The sample here was PBMCs, taken around atezolizumab (anti-PD-L1) treatment. This chain connects TRBV27 to TRBJ2-3; TRBD2 matches 16 bases. The CDR3, as DNA: TGTGCCAGCAGTTTGGGGACTAGCGGGAGGGCCCGAATTACTAGCACAGATACGCAGTATTTT. Encoded protein: CASSLGTSGRARITSTDTQYF.